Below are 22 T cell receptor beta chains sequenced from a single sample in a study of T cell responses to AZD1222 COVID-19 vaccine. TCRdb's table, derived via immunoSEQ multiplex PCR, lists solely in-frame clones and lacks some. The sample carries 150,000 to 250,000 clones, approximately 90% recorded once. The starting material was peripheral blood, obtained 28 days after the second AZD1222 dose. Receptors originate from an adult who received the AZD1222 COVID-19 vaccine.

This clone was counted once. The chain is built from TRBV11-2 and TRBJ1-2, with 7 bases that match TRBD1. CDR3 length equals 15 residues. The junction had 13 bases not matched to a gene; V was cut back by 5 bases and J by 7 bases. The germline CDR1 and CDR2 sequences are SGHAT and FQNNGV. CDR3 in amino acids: CASSPLQGRGSGYTF. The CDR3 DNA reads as TGTGCCAGCAGCCCGCTACAGGGGAGAGGCTCTGGCTACACCTTC.

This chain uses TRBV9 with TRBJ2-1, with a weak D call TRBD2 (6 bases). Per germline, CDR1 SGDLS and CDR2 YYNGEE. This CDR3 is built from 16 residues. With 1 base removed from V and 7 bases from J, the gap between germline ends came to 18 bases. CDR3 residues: CASSVTGLIGSNEQFF. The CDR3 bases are TGTGCCAGCAGCGTAACGGGACTGATAGGGAGTAATGAGCAGTTCTTC.

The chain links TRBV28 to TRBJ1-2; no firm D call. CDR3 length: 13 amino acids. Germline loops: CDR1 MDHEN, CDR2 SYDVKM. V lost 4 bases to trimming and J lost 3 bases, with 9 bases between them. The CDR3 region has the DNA TGTGCCAGCAGTTGGGAGGGTCACTATGGCTACACCTTC. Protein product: CASSWEGHYGYTF.

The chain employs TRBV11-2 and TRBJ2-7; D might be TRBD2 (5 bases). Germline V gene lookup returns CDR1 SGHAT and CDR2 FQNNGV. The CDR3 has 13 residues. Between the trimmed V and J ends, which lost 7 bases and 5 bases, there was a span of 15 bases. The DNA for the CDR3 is TGTGCCAGCACCGGGGATCCGAGCAACGAGCAGTACTTC. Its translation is CASTGDPSNEQYF. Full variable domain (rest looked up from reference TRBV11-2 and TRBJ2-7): EAGVAQSPRYKIIEKRQSVAFWCNPISGHATLYWYQQILGQGPKLLIQFQNNGVVDDSQLPKDRFSAERLKGVDSTLKIQPAKLEDSAVYLCASTGDPSNEQYFGPGTRLTVT.

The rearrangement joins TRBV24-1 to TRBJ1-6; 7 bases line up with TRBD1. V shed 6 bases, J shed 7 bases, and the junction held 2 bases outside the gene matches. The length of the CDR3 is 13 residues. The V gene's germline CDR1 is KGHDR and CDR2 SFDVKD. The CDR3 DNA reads TGTGCCACCAGTACAGGGGAGAATTCACCCCTCCACTTT. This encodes CATSTGENSPLHF.

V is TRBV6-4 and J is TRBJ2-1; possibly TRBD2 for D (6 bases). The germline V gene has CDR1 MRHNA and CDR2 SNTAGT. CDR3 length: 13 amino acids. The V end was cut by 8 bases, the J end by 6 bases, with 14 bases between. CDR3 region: CASAEDGSNEQFF. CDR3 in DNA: TGTGCCAGCGCGGAAGACGGGAGCAATGAGCAGTTCTTC.

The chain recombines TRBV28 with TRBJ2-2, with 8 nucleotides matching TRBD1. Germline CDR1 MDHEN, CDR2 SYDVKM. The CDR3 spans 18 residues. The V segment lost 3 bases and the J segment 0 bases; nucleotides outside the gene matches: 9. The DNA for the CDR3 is TGTGCCAGCAGTTTGAACAGGGGGAAAGGCCCGAACACCGGGGAGCTGTTTTTT. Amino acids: CASSLNRGKGPNTGELFF.

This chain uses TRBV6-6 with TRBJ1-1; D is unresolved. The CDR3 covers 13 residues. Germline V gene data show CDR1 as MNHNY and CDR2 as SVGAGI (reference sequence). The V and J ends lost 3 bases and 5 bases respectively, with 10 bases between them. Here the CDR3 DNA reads TGTGCCAGCAGTTATGGTTATGGGACTGAAGCTTTCTTT. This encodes CASSYGYGTEAFF.

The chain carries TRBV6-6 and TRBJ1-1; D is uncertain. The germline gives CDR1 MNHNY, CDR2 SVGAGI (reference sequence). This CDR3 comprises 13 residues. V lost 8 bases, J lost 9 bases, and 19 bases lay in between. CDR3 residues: CASSAGRLSQAFF. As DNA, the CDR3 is TGTGCCAGCTCTGCGGGTCGCCTATCCCAAGCTTTCTTT.

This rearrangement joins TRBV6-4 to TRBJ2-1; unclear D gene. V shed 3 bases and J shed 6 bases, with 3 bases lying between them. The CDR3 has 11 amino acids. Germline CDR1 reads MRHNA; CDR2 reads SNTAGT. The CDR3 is CASSEGNEQFF. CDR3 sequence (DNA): TGTGCCAGCAGTGAGGGCAATGAGCAGTTCTTC.

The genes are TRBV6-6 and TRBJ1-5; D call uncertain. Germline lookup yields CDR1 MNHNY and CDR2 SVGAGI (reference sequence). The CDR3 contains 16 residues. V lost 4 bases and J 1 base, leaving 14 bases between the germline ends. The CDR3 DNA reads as TGTGCCAGCAGTTCCAGATCATTAGGGAGCAATCAGCCCCAGCATTTT. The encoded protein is CASSSRSLGSNQPQHF.

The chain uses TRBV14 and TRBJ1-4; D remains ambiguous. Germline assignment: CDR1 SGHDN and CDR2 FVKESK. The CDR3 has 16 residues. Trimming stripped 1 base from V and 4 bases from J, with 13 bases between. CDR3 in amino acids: CASSQVGGWGNEKLFF. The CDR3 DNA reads TGTGCCAGCAGCCAAGTTGGCGGATGGGGTAATGAAAAACTGTTTTTT.

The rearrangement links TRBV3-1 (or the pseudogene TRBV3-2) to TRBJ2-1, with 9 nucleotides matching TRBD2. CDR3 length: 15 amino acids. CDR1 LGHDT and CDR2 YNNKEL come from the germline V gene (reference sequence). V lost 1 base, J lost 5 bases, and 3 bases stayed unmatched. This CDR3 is CASSQGPSGNNEQFF. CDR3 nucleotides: TGTGCCAGCAGCCAAGGGCCTAGCGGGAACAATGAGCAGTTCTTC.

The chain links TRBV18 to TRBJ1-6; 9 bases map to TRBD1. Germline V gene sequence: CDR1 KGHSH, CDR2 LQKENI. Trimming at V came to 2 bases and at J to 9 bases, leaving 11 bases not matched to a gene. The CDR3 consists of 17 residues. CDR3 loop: CASSPEGTGKDFSPLHF. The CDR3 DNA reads TGTGCCAGCTCACCAGAGGGGACAGGGAAGGATTTTTCACCCCTCCACTTT.

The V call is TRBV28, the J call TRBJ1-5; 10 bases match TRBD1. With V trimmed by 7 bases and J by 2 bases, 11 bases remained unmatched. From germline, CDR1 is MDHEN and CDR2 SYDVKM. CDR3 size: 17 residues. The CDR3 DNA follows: TGTGCCAGCACACCGGGGACAGGGGTCACCCGCAATCAGCCCCAGCATTTT. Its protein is CASTPGTGVTRNQPQHF.

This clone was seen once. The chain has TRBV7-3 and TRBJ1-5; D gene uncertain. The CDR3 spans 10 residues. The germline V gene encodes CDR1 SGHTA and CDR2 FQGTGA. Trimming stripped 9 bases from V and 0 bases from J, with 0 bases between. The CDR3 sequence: CASSNQPQHF. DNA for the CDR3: TGTGCCAGTAGCAATCAGCCCCAGCATTTT.

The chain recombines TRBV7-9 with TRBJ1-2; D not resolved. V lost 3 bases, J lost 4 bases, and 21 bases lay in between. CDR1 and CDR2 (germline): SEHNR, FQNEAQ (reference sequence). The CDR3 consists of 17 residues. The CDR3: CASSFGWGGGYSYGYTF. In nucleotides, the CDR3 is TGTGCCAGCAGCTTCGGGTGGGGAGGCGGGTATTCCTATGGCTACACCTTC.

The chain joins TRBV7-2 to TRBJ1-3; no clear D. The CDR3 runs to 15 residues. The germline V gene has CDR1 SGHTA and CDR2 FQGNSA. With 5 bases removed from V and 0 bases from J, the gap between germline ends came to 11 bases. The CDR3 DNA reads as TGTGCCAGCAGCCCGAAGTTGGGCTCTGGAAACACCATATATTTT. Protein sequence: CASSPKLGSGNTIYF.

CDR3 region: CASTLSPGFNEQYF. CDR3 sequence (DNA): TGTGCCAGCACCCTCTCCCCAGGATTTAACGAGCAGTACTTC. The chain joins TRBV28 to TRBJ2-7; D is undetermined. Trimming took 7 bases from V and 5 from J, leaving 18 bases between them. The CDR3 contains 14 residues. CDR1 and CDR2 from the germline V gene are MDHEN and SYDVKM.

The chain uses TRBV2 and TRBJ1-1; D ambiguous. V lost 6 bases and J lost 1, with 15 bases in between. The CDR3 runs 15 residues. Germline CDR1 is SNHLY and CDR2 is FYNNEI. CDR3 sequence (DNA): TGTGCCAGCAGCTTTCTCCGGACGGGGAACACTGAAGCTTTCTTT. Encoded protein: CASSFLRTGNTEAFF.

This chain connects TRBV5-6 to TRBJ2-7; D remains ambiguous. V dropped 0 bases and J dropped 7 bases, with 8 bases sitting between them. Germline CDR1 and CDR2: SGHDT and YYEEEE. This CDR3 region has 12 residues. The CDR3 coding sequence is TGTGCCAGCAGCTTGGGGCTTGGAGAGCAGTACTTC. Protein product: CASSLGLGEQYF.

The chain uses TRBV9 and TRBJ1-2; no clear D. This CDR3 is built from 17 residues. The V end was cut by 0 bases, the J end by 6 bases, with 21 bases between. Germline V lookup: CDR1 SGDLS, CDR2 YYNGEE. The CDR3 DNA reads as TGTGCCAGCAGCGTAGCCCAAGAAGAGGGCGTGTCGAATGGCTACACCTTC. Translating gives CASSVAQEEGVSNGYTF.